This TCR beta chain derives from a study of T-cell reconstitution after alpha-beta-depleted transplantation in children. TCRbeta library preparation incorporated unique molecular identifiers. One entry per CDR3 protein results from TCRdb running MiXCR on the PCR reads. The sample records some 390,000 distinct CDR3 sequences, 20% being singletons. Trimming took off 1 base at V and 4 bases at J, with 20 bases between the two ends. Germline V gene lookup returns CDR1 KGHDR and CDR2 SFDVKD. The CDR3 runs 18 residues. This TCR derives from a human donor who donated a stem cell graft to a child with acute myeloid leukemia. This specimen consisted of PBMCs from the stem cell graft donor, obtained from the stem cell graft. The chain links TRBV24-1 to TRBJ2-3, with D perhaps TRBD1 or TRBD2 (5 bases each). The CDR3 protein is CATSDLRRDDGWADTQYF. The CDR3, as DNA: TGTGCCACCAGTGATTTACGACGGGACGACGGGTGGGCAGATACGCAGTATTTT.